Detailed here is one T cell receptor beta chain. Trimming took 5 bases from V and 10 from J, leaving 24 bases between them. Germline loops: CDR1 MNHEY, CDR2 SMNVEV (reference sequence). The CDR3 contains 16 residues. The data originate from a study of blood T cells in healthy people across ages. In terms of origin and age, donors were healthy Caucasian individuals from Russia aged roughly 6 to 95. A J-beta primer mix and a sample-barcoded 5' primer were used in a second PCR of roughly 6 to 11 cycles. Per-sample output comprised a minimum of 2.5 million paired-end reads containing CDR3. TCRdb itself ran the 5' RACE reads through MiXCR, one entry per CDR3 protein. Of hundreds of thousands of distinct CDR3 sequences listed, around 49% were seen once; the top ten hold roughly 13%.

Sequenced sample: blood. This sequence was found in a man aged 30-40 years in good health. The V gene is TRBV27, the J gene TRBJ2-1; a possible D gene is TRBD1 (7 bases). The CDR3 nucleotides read TGTGCCAGCAGTCGGACAGGAGGGTTAGTGGGCAGCGAGCAGTTCTTC. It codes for CASSRTGGLVGSEQFF.